Shown below are 15 T cell receptor beta chains from a single sample sequenced in a study of T cells after yellow fever vaccination. TCRdb re-called the 5' RACE reads with MiXCR, one entry per CDR3 protein. The data show 450,000 to 650,000 distinct CDR3 sequences, with 21% seen just once and roughly a sixth held by the top ten. Material: PBMCs, obtained roughly 20 days after the first yellow fever vaccination. The receptors shown here come from a young man who received the YFV17D yellow fever vaccine.

This chain links TRBV28 with TRBJ2-1; D gene uncertain. The CDR3 spans 15 residues. Germline lookup yields CDR1 MDHEN and CDR2 SYDVKM. V lost 4 bases and J lost 4, with 14 bases in between. The CDR3: CASSSADLLYNEQFF. The CDR3 region has the DNA TGTGCCAGCAGTTCCGCCGACCTTCTTTACAATGAGCAGTTCTTC. Full variable domain (outside the CDR3, taken from reference TRBV28 and TRBJ2-1): DVKVTQSSRYLVKRTGEKVFLECVQDMDHENMFWYRQDPGLGLRLIYFSYDVKMKEKGDIPEGYSVSREKKERFSLILESASTNQTSMYLCASSSADLLYNEQFFGPGTRLTVL.

In this sample, this clonotype turned up many times. The chain carries TRBV7-2 and TRBJ1-1; D is unclear. The CDR3 covers 15 residues. Between the trimmed V and J ends, which lost 5 bases and 0 bases, there was a span of 13 bases. Germline V gives CDR1 SGHTA, CDR2 FQGNSA. Written as DNA, the CDR3 is TGTGCCAGCAGCGGCAGGTTTGGCATGAACACTGAAGCTTTCTTT. Translating it yields CASSGRFGMNTEAFF.

The chain has TRBV7-9 and TRBJ2-7; D gene uncertain. V dropped 7 bases and J dropped 2 bases, with 6 bases sitting between them. CDR3 length: 11 residues. Germline CDR1 is SEHNR and CDR2 is FQNEAQ (reference sequence). The CDR3 loop is CASTTTYEQYF. CDR3 nucleotides: TGTGCCAGCACTACAACCTACGAGCAGTACTTC.

This clonotype was recorded a few times. The chain recombines TRBV5-1 with TRBJ2-1; 8 bases agree with TRBD2. After removal of 4 bases from V and 8 bases from J, the junction contained 5 bases not matched to a gene. The CDR3 sequence is 13 residues long. Looked up from germline, CDR1 is SGHRS and CDR2 is YFSETQ. Written as DNA, the CDR3 is TGCGCCAGCAGCGACGGACTAGCCGATGAGCAGTTCTTC. Translation: CASSDGLADEQFF.

This clonotype was recorded a few times. The chain is built from TRBV29-1 and TRBJ1-4, with TRBD1 matching 7 bases. The CDR3 contains 16 residues. V shed 0 bases and J 8 bases; nucleotides not matched to a gene: 12. From germline, CDR1 is SQVTM and CDR2 ANQGSEA. The CDR3 protein is CSVEDLQGDRPEKLFF. The DNA for the CDR3 is TGCAGCGTTGAAGATCTTCAGGGGGACCGCCCAGAAAAACTGTTTTTT.

This sequence joins TRBV5-1 and TRBJ2-5; D gene uncertain. V was cut by 0 bases and J by 1 base, with 7 bases left in between. The germline gives CDR1 SGHRS, CDR2 YFSETQ. This CDR3 has 14 amino acids. The CDR3: CASSLEAIQETQYF. The CDR3 DNA reads TGCGCCAGCAGCTTGGAGGCGATCCAAGAGACCCAGTACTTC.

V and J are TRBV24-1 and TRBJ2-1, with a possible D match to TRBD2 (7 bases). The ends were cut back, 10 bases at V and 6 bases at J, with 18 bases in the middle. CDR1 KGHDR and CDR2 SFDVKD come from the germline V gene. CDR3 length: 14 amino acids. The CDR3 here is CATAGGLNRNEQFF. The DNA for the CDR3 is TGTGCCACAGCCGGGGGGCTAAATCGCAATGAGCAGTTCTTC.

This clonotype was seen ten or more times. This rearrangement joins TRBV7-9 to TRBJ2-3; the match to TRBD1 covers 8 bases. The CDR3 is 15 amino acids. Trimming at V came to 1 base and at J to 3 bases, leaving 3 bases not matched to a gene. The germline V gene has CDR1 SEHNR and CDR2 FQNEAQ (reference sequence). CDR3 bases: TGTGCCAGCAGCTTAGTTACAGGGGGGACAGATACGCAGTATTTT. Its protein product is CASSLVTGGTDTQYF.

This clonotype has more than one count but fewer than ten. The rearrangement joins TRBV18 to TRBJ2-5, with D uncertain. This CDR3 region has 15 residues. Between the trimmed V and J ends, which lost 3 bases and 5 bases, there was a span of 16 bases. CDR1 KGHSH and CDR2 LQKENI come from the germline V gene. CDR3 sequence: CASSPRVNLRETQYF. The CDR3, as DNA: TGTGCCAGCTCACCCCGGGTCAACTTGAGGGAGACCCAGTACTTC. Looking up the rest from reference TRBV18 and TRBJ2-5 gives the full variable domain: NAGVMQNPRHLVRRRGQEARLRCSPMKGHSHVYWYRQLPEEGLKFMVYLQKENIIDESGMPKERFSAEFPKEGPSILRIQQVVRGDSAAYFCASSPRVNLRETQYFGPGTRLLVL.

The V gene is TRBV5-1, the J gene TRBJ1-6; D is unresolved. Trimming pared 0 bases from V and 7 bases from J, leaving 8 bases between. This CDR3 comprises 14 residues. Germline V gene data show CDR1 as SGHRS and CDR2 as YFSETQ. The CDR3 sequence: CASSLDGSNSPLHF. For the CDR3, the DNA is TGCGCCAGCAGCTTGGACGGCTCGAATTCACCCCTCCACTTT.

This clonotype was seen a handful of times. This sequence joins TRBV7-2 and TRBJ2-3, with a tentative D call TRBD2 (6 bases). The V end lost 1 base, the J end lost 2 bases, and 13 bases lay between the germline ends. This CDR3 has 16 amino acids. Germline CDR1 reads SGHTA; CDR2 reads FQGNSA. CDR3 nucleotides: TGTGCCAGCAGCTTAGGGCGGGACCCAATCACAGATACGCAGTATTTT. Protein product: CASSLGRDPITDTQYF.

The chain has TRBV7-9 and TRBJ2-1; no definite D call. CDR3 length: 16 amino acids. The V gene lost 6 bases and the J gene lost 0 bases, with 15 bases spanning the gap. Germline lookup yields CDR1 SEHNR and CDR2 FQNEAQ (reference sequence). CDR3 bases: TGTGCCAGCAGAGGCGGCCAGCGCAGCTCCTACAATGAGCAGTTCTTC. It codes for CASRGGQRSSYNEQFF.

The chain uses TRBV27 and TRBJ2-7; 7 nucleotides match TRBD1. V dropped 10 bases and J dropped 3; count of bases not matched to a gene: 9. This CDR3 contains 13 residues. CDR1 is MNHEY and CDR2 is SMNVEV in the germline V gene (reference sequence). CDR3 nucleotides: TGTGCCACCCCCCCCGGGACAGACTACGAGCAGTACGTC. As protein: CATPPGTDYEQYV.

This clonotype was observed at least ten times. This chain links TRBV6-5 with TRBJ2-7, with D uncertain. Germline V gene sequence: CDR1 MNHEY, CDR2 SVGAGI. V lost 0 bases to trimming and J lost 6 bases, with 6 bases between them. The CDR3 loop spans 12 amino acids. The CDR3 here is CASSYSDSEQYF. The CDR3 DNA reads TGTGCCAGCAGTTACTCAGACTCCGAGCAGTACTTC.

This chain links TRBV9 with TRBJ2-1, with D perhaps given as TRBD1 or TRBD2 (5 bases each). CDR1 SGDLS and CDR2 YYNGEE come from the germline V gene. This CDR3 comprises 13 residues. Trimming cost V 3 bases and J 9 bases, with 13 bases left between them. Here the CDR3 DNA reads TGTGCCAGCAGCGAGGGGCCCCGGGGTGAGCAGTTCTTC. Translated, it gives CASSEGPRGEQFF.